The 26 T cell receptor beta chains given below trace back to one sample, sequenced in a study of cytomegalovirus exposure and HLA in healthy donors. In the PCR, 60 Vbeta and 13 Jbeta primers were used. Some clones are missing from TCRdb's copy, which holds only in-frame ones; the method was immunoSEQ multiplex PCR. This sample's clone table lists roughly 34,000 clones. The sample was PBMCs. The receptors come from a woman aged 40 to 55 in good health and CMV-seropositive.

The chain joins TRBV29-1 to TRBJ2-7; D is possibly TRBD2 (6 bases). CDR3 length: 13 residues. Trimming pared 7 bases from V and 3 bases from J, leaving 16 bases between. Germline assignment: CDR1 SQVTM and CDR2 ANQGSEA. The CDR3 spells CSARLVGVYEQYF. As DNA, the CDR3 is TGCAGCGCCAGACTAGTCGGAGTCTACGAGCAGTACTTC.

The genes are TRBV29-1 and TRBJ2-2; weak D call: TRBD2 (5 bases). Deletions cut 4 bases from V and 6 bases from J, with 12 bases between. The CDR3 covers 13 residues. Per germline, CDR1 SQVTM and CDR2 ANQGSEA. CDR3 DNA sequence: TGCAGCGTTGGTCGGGGATTGTCCGGGGAGCTGTTTTTT. Its protein is CSVGRGLSGELFF.

V gene TRBV7-2 combines with J gene TRBJ2-7; possibly TRBD1 for D (7 bases). Germline V gene sequence: CDR1 SGHTA, CDR2 FQGNSA. The CDR3 loop spans 19 amino acids. V lost 5 bases, J lost 4 bases, and 30 bases lay in between. The CDR3 region is CASSPRPLIQGTYGYEQYF. CDR3 DNA: TGTGCCAGCAGCCCTCGCCCCCTTATACAGGGGACTTACGGGTACGAGCAGTACTTC.

This sequence joins TRBV10-3 and TRBJ2-7; TRBD2 matches at 8 bases. This CDR3 has 13 amino acids. The ends lost 4 bases at V and 2 bases at J; junction bases unmatched: 1. Germline V gene lookup returns CDR1 ENHRY and CDR2 SYGVKD. CDR3 region: CAISGGLAYEQYF. The CDR3 DNA sequence: TGTGCCATCAGTGGGGGACTAGCCTACGAGCAGTACTTC.

This chain uses TRBV6-5 with TRBJ2-3; 9 nucleotides agree with TRBD1. From germline, CDR1 is MNHEY and CDR2 SVGAGI. V lost 5 bases and J lost 10; bases outside the gene matches: 13. This CDR3 is built from 15 residues. This CDR3 is CASSGTGLSRVAQYF. CDR3 bases: TGTGCCAGCAGTGGGACAGGGCTTTCGAGGGTTGCGCAGTATTTT.

V usage is TRBV6-5 and J usage is TRBJ2-7; 15 bases are a match to TRBD2. This CDR3 is 16 amino acids long. V dropped 4 bases and J dropped 7; count of bases not matched to a gene: 8. Germline V gene data show CDR1 as MNHEY and CDR2 as SVGAGI. The CDR3 loop reads CASSLYGTSGRYEQYF. CDR3 coding DNA: TGTGCCAGCAGTTTATACGGGACTAGCGGGAGGTATGAGCAGTACTTC.

The chain joins TRBV19 to TRBJ2-7; weak D call: TRBD2 (5 bases). The CDR3 totals 13 residues. The germline V gene has CDR1 LNHDA and CDR2 SQIVND (reference sequence). V was cut by 2 bases and J by 7 bases, with 12 bases left in between. CDR3 bases: TGTGCCAGTAGTATATATGGGTCGGGGGAGCAGTACTTC. This gives the protein CASSIYGSGEQYF.

The rearrangement joins TRBV29-1 to TRBJ2-7, with 11 bases lining up with TRBD2. The CDR3 extends over 13 amino acids. V shed 6 bases, J shed 4 bases, and the junction held 5 bases outside the gene matches. Germline V gene lookup returns CDR1 SQVTM and CDR2 ANQGSEA. CDR3 bases: TGCAGCGTGAGACTAGCGGGATTATACGAGCAGTACTTC. It is translated as CSVRLAGLYEQYF.

V and J are TRBV7-9 and TRBJ1-3, with 7 bases that match TRBD1. CDR1 and CDR2 from the germline V gene are SEHNR and FQNEAQ (reference sequence). The CDR3 contains 15 residues. J lost 0 bases, V lost 6 bases, and 5 bases had no gene match. In DNA form, the CDR3 reads TGTGCCAGCAGGGCCGACAGGGTCTCTGGAAACACCATATATTTT. It specifies CASRADRVSGNTIYF. Combining the CDR3 with reference TRBV7-9 and TRBJ1-3 gives the whole variable domain DTGVSQNPRHKITKRGQNVTFRCDPISEHNRLYWYRQTLGQGPEFLTYFQNEAQLEKSRLLSDRFSAERPKGSFSTLEIQRTEQGDSAMYLCASRADRVSGNTIYFGEGSWLTVV.

V usage is TRBV6-4 and J usage is TRBJ2-3; 8 bases line up with TRBD2. The CDR3 is 16 amino acids. Trimming at V came to 0 bases and at J to 0 bases, leaving 2 bases not matched to a gene. Germline-derived CDR1 and CDR2 are MRHNA and SNTAGT. CDR3 loop: CASSDSPSGSTDTQYF. CDR3 nucleotides: TGTGCCAGCAGTGACTCCCCTAGCGGGAGCACAGATACGCAGTATTTT.

The chain employs TRBV7-9 and TRBJ1-5; no definite D call. CDR3 length: 13 amino acids. V was trimmed by 1 base and J by 4 bases, leaving 5 bases between them. Germline V CDR1 and CDR2: SEHNR, FQNEAQ (reference sequence). The CDR3 reads CASSLDGNQPQHF. In DNA, the CDR3 is TGTGCCAGCAGCTTAGACGGTAATCAGCCCCAGCATTTT. The full variable domain, in which reference TRBV7-9 and TRBJ1-5 provide the parts outside the CDR3, is DTGVSQNPRHKITKRGQNVTFRCDPISEHNRLYWYRQTLGQGPEFLTYFQNEAQLEKSRLLSDRFSAERPKGSFSTLEIQRTEQGDSAMYLCASSLDGNQPQHFGDGTRLSIL.

V gene TRBV5-1 combines with J gene TRBJ2-7; TRBD1 is a possible D gene (6 bases). This CDR3 region has 15 residues. Trimming left V 4 bases short and J 2 bases short, with 16 bases between. Germline V gene lookup returns CDR1 SGHRS and CDR2 YFSETQ. CDR3 protein: CASSQVGTNAYEQYF. CDR3 DNA sequence: TGCGCCAGCAGCCAAGTTGGGACAAATGCCTACGAGCAGTACTTC.

This chain links TRBV29-1 with TRBJ2-1; 12 nucleotides agree with TRBD2. After removal of 4 bases from V and 7 bases from J, the junction contained 11 bases not matched to a gene. The CDR3 has 16 amino acids. Germline CDR1 SQVTM, CDR2 ANQGSEA. The CDR3 bases are TGCAGCGTTGGGGGACTAGCGGGTTTCTCATGGAATGAGCAGTTCTTC. Its translation: CSVGGLAGFSWNEQFF.

Regarding this clone: One end of the junction varies from germline; a read error may be responsible. This sequence joins TRBV18 and TRBJ1-1, with TRBD1 as a possible D gene (6 bases). CDR1 is KGHSH, CDR2 LQKENI, per germline. The CDR3 totals 13 residues. In DNA, the CDR3 is TGTGCCAGCTCACCGAGTCGGGACACTGAAGATTTCTTT. It yields the protein CASSPSRDTEDFF.

The V call is TRBV6-6, the J call TRBJ2-5; D is unresolved. This CDR3 comprises 15 residues. Trimming stripped 6 bases from V and 2 bases from J, with 16 bases between. CDR1 MNHNY and CDR2 SVGAGI come from the germline V gene (reference sequence). The chain's CDR3 is CASSSTAGWQETQYF. The CDR3 coding sequence is TGTGCCAGCAGCTCAACCGCCGGGTGGCAAGAGACCCAGTACTTC.

The gene calls are TRBV29-1 and TRBJ1-2, with TRBD1 identical over 8 bases. Germline CDR1 reads SQVTM; CDR2 reads ANQGSEA. This CDR3 spans 14 amino acids. The V segment lost 6 bases and the J segment 0 bases; nucleotides outside the gene matches: 6. The CDR3 nucleotides are TGCAGCGTGGGGACAGGCTTAGCTAACTATGGCTACACCTTC. This codes for CSVGTGLANYGYTF.

The chain employs TRBV7-2 and TRBJ1-5; D is perhaps TRBD1 (6 bases). The CDR3 length is 15 residues. V shed 8 bases and J shed 4 bases, with 18 bases lying between them. Germline V CDR1 and CDR2: SGHTA, FQGNSA. CDR3: CASGGPRGGNQPQHF. CDR3 sequence (DNA): TGTGCCAGCGGAGGACCCAGGGGCGGGAATCAGCCCCAGCATTTT.

The J gene is TRBJ1-3, the V gene TRBV18; D may be TRBD1 (5 bases). Trimming took off 2 bases at V and 0 bases at J, with 11 bases between the two ends. Germline V gene sequence: CDR1 KGHSH, CDR2 LQKENI. There are 16 residues in the CDR3. CDR3 bases: TGTGCCAGCTCACCAGTAGGGGCCAACTCTGGAAACACCATATATTTT. Its translation is CASSPVGANSGNTIYF.

The V gene is TRBV15, the J gene TRBJ2-3; D may be TRBD2 (5 bases). This CDR3 comprises 13 residues. Trimming pared 5 bases from V and 2 bases from J, leaving 8 bases between. CDR1 LNHNV and CDR2 YYDKDF come from the germline V gene (reference sequence). The CDR3 DNA is TGTGCCACCAGCTCGGGGTACACAGATACGCAGTATTTT. Amino acids: CATSSGYTDTQYF.

V usage is TRBV15 and J usage is TRBJ1-5; D is ambiguous. Per germline, CDR1 LNHNV and CDR2 YYDKDF (reference sequence). The CDR3 runs to 16 residues. The V and J ends lost 0 bases and 7 bases respectively, with 16 bases between them. CDR3 loop: CATSRDRAGEGQPQHF. CDR3 bases: TGTGCCACCAGCAGAGATAGGGCGGGAGAAGGGCAGCCCCAGCATTTT. Combining the CDR3 with reference TRBV15 and TRBJ1-5 gives the whole variable domain DAMVIQNPRYQVTQFGKPVTLSCSQTLNHNVMYWYQQKSSQAPKLLFHYYDKDFNNEADTPDNFQSRRPNTSFCFLDIRSPGLGDTAMYLCATSRDRAGEGQPQHFGDGTRLSIL.

The J gene is TRBJ2-7, the V gene TRBV10-3, with 7 bases lining up with TRBD2. Germline lookup yields CDR1 ENHRY and CDR2 SYGVKD. The CDR3 length is 14 residues. V shed 3 bases, J shed 3 bases, and the junction held 5 bases outside the gene matches. In DNA form, the CDR3 reads TGTGCCATCAGTGATAGGACTAGTGGCTACGAGCAGTACTTC. Translated, it gives CAISDRTSGYEQYF.

The chain has TRBV2 and TRBJ2-1; D gene ambiguous. The CDR3 is 12 residues long. The V gene lost 2 bases and the J gene lost 7 bases, with 6 bases spanning the gap. In germline, CDR1 is SNHLY, CDR2 FYNNEI. The CDR3 DNA follows: TGTGCCAGCAGTGAACTAGAGAATGAGCAGTTCTTC. Encoded protein: CASSELENEQFF.

V is TRBV10-3 and J is TRBJ2-5, with 7 bases identical to TRBD1. With the DNA end fitting TRBJ2-7 better, the J assignment may be wrong. CDR3 length: 14 amino acids. Germline V CDR1 and CDR2: ENHRY, SYGVKD. The CDR3 reads CAISARQGAYEQYF. The CDR3 bases are TGTGCCATCAGTGCCCGACAGGGAGCCTACGAGCAGTACTTC.

The J gene is TRBJ2-7, the V gene TRBV5-1, with D possibly being TRBD1 (5 bases). V lost 2 bases, J lost 4 bases, and 10 bases lay in between. Looked up from germline, CDR1 is SGHRS and CDR2 is YFSETQ. The length of the CDR3 is 13 residues. The CDR3 nucleotides are TGCGCCAGCAGCTTCCAGGGAAGTTACGAGCAGTACTTC. Amino acid sequence: CASSFQGSYEQYF.

The chain uses TRBV7-9 and TRBJ2-1; D is perhaps TRBD1 (7 bases). The CDR3 extends over 16 amino acids. CDR1 and CDR2 (germline): SEHNR, FQNEAQ (reference sequence). Trimming pared 5 bases from V and 9 bases from J, leaving 23 bases between. The CDR3 reads CASSQTEGAWVGEQFF. The CDR3 bases are TGTGCCAGCAGCCAGACGGAGGGGGCTTGGGTCGGTGAGCAGTTCTTC.

This chain connects TRBV7-9 to TRBJ2-5; TRBD1 matches at 9 bases. The CDR3 is 15 residues long. The germline V gene has CDR1 SEHNR and CDR2 FQNEAQ (reference sequence). V lost 0 bases and J lost 4; bases outside the gene matches: 3. CDR3 sequence (DNA): TGTGCCAGCAGCTTAGCCCAGACAGGGGGAGAGACCCAGTACTTC. Its protein product is CASSLAQTGGETQYF.